This T cell receptor beta chain was obtained from a study of blood T cell repertoires in COVID-19. Looking at the study overall: Italy, Spain and the United States were the sources of the convalescent and acute COVID-19 samples. T cells, B-cell-depleted T cells, or PBMCs supplied cDNA or gDNA.

Trimming took 3 bases from V and 3 from J; bases not matched to a gene: 10. In germline, CDR1 is KGHSH, CDR2 LQKENI. This CDR3 region has 17 residues. As handled by the study authors: Reference gene primer amplification in the assay estimated nucleated cell counts. Some clones are missing from TCRdb's copy, which holds only in-frame ones; the method was immunoSEQ multiplex PCR. The DNA gave D and trimming, while V, J and clone size come from that table. The sample consists of a few thousand clones, over 75% of them appearing once. This TCR was recovered from a man between 65 and 85 years old with active COVID-19. Sequencing was performed on peripheral blood. The chain is built from TRBV18 and TRBJ1-1; TRBD1 matches 10 bases. CDR3 DNA: TGTGCCAGCTCACCCCGCGGGACAGGGGTGAGTGACACTGAAGCTTTCTTT. Translation: CASSPRGTGVSDTEAFF.